A single sample is the source of the 22 T cell receptor beta chains below, sequenced in a study of blood T cells in healthy people across ages (dated by TCRdb to between 2014 and 2016). Library generation was performed with 5' RACE. The listed sequencing device is Illumina HiSeq 2500. A second roughly 7 to 11 cycle PCR used a sample-barcoded 5' primer and a J-beta primer mix. TCRdb applied fastp at Q25 and MiXCR to the public reads, then kept only in-frame beta chains. Rows are combined by CDR3 protein, so each entry shows the most common genes and DNA. The sample records over 550,000 distinct CDR3 sequences, 25% to 30% of which are singletons. Together, the top ten hold 15% to 19% of the sample. The sample consisted of blood. These receptor sequences come from a woman older than 75 in good health.

This clonotype was seen at least ten times. The V and J genes are TRBV18 and TRBJ1-4; D is perhaps TRBD1 (5 bases). V was trimmed by 3 bases and J by 5 bases, leaving 10 bases between them. Germline CDR1 is KGHSH and CDR2 is LQKENI. The CDR3 is 14 residues long. CDR3 loop: CASSPGPTNEKLFF. The CDR3 DNA sequence: TGTGCCAGCTCACCGGGACCTACAAATGAAAAACTGTTTTTT. Full variable domain (remainder filled in from reference TRBV18 and TRBJ1-4): NAGVMQNPRHLVRRRGQEARLRCSPMKGHSHVYWYRQLPEEGLKFMVYLQKENIIDESGMPKERFSAEFPKEGPSILRIQQVVRGDSAAYFCASSPGPTNEKLFFGSGTQLSVL.

This sequence joins TRBV12-3 or TRBV12-4 and TRBJ2-7; 8 bases agree with TRBD1. The junction had 10 bases not matched to a gene; V was cut back by 5 bases and J by 7 bases. The CDR3 consists of 14 residues. DNA of the CDR3: TGTGCCAGCAGTCAGGGGGCTACCTACAATGAGCAGTACTTC. Residues: CASSQGATYNEQYF.

There are a few counts of this clonotype. V is TRBV7-3 and J is TRBJ2-2; 8 bases are a match to TRBD2. There are 18 residues in the CDR3. V was clipped by 5 bases and J by 7 bases; unmatched bases: 18. CDR1 is SGHTA and CDR2 is FQGTGA in the germline V gene. In DNA form, the CDR3 reads TGTGCCAGCAGCCCCACCCCCCGGGGGGGCCACCTTATCGGGGAGCTGTTTTTT. Translated, it gives CASSPTPRGGHLIGELFF.

This clonotype has at least ten counts. The J gene is TRBJ2-3, the V gene TRBV5-1; 8 bases agree with TRBD2. The CDR3 runs to 16 residues. Germline V lookup: CDR1 SGHRS, CDR2 YFSETQ. Trimming took 2 bases from V and 0 from J; bases not matched to a gene: 5. DNA for the CDR3: TGCGCCAGCAGCTTCCAAGCGGGGGCGAGCACAGATACGCAGTATTTT. It translates to CASSFQAGASTDTQYF.

A few counts support this clonotype. The rearrangement joins TRBV7-2 to TRBJ1-2, with TRBD1 as a possible D gene (6 bases). With 5 bases removed from V and 6 bases from J, the gap between germline ends came to 22 bases. Germline assignment: CDR1 SGHTA and CDR2 FQGNSA. The CDR3 runs to 16 residues. Here the CDR3 reads CASSPLRTDSGHGYTF. In nucleotides, the CDR3 is TGTGCCAGCAGCCCCCTAAGGACAGATTCAGGGCATGGCTACACCTTC.

The chain recombines TRBV20-1 with TRBJ2-1; possibly TRBD2 for D (6 bases). Germline values: CDR1 DFQATT, CDR2 SNEGSKA (reference sequence). V dropped 2 bases and J dropped 1 base, with 9 bases sitting between them. The CDR3 is 14 residues long. The CDR3 region is CSARWDSSYNEQFF. CDR3 nucleotides: TGCAGTGCTAGATGGGACTCGTCCTACAATGAGCAGTTCTTC.

This clonotype showed up many times. The chain is built from TRBV5-1 and TRBJ2-4; TRBD2 agrees at 12 bases. V was clipped by 4 bases and J by 4 bases; unmatched bases: 6. The germline V gene encodes CDR1 SGHRS and CDR2 YFSETQ. The CDR3 loop spans 16 amino acids. CDR3 nucleotide sequence: TGCGCCAGCAGCCGGACTAGCGGGGAGATAAAAAACATTCAGTACTTC. This sequence encodes CASSRTSGEIKNIQYF.

The rearrangement joins TRBV20-1 to TRBJ1-5; 7 nucleotides line up with TRBD1. Germline V gene sequence: CDR1 DFQATT, CDR2 SNEGSKA (reference sequence). Losses at the gene ends were 5 bases for V and 0 bases for J; bases not matched to a gene: 1. The CDR3 spans 13 residues. In DNA, the CDR3 is TGCAGTGCTCGACAGGGTAGCAATCAGCCCCAGCATTTT. Residues: CSARQGSNQPQHF.

This clonotype appeared many times. V and J are TRBV11-2 and TRBJ2-5, with 7 positions matching TRBD1. The CDR3 totals 14 residues. CDR1 SGHAT and CDR2 FQNNGV come from the germline V gene. Trimming removed 2 bases from V and 6 bases from J; junction bases left unmatched: 6. CDR3 bases: TGTGCCAGCAGCTTAATTCTACAGGGGAAGACCCAGTACTTC. Translating it yields CASSLILQGKTQYF.

This clonotype appeared many times. This chain connects TRBV20-1 to TRBJ1-2; D call uncertain. V was trimmed by 6 bases and J by 6 bases, leaving 23 bases between them. Germline V CDR1 and CDR2: DFQATT, SNEGSKA (reference sequence). The CDR3 has 15 residues. The CDR3, as DNA: TGCAGTGCCCTAGACCGGGCCTCACTCGGGCATGGCTACACCTTC. This gives the protein CSALDRASLGHGYTF.

In this sample, this clonotype turned up a few times. The J gene is TRBJ2-3, the V gene TRBV7-9, with 8 bases matching TRBD2. This CDR3 has 15 residues. V lost 4 bases and J lost 3; bases outside the gene matches: 6. Germline CDR1 is SEHNR and CDR2 is FQNEAQ (reference sequence). The CDR3 DNA is TGTGCCAGCAGCTCCTCGGGGGGGGCGACAGATACGCAGTATTTT. Translation: CASSSSGGATDTQYF.

Details on this clonotype: Being one base from a much bigger clone, this may be a read error. V gene TRBV12-3 or TRBV12-4 combines with J gene TRBJ2-5; 10 nucleotides match TRBD2. The CDR3 sequence is 17 residues long. CDR3 in DNA: TGTGCCAGCAGTTTACGGCTAGCGGGGGAGATCCAAGAGCCCCAGTACTTC. Translation: CASSLRLAGEIQEPQYF.

In its sample, this clonotype was seen many times. The V call is TRBV7-9, the J call TRBJ1-6; D ambiguous. CDR3 length equals 13 residues. Trimming pared 1 base from V and 5 bases from J, leaving 3 bases between. The germline gives CDR1 SEHNR, CDR2 FQNEAQ (reference sequence). CDR3 sequence (DNA): TGTGCCAGCAGCTTAGGAAATAATTCACCCCTCCACTTT. It is translated as CASSLGNNSPLHF.

This clonotype was picked up many times. This sequence joins TRBV20-1 and TRBJ2-1, with a tentative D call TRBD2 (7 bases). With 0 bases removed from V and 10 bases from J, the gap between germline ends came to 16 bases. Germline assignment: CDR1 DFQATT and CDR2 SNEGSKA (reference sequence). There are 14 residues in the CDR3. The CDR3 loop reads CSARDPGGRWEQFF. For the CDR3, the DNA is TGCAGTGCTAGAGATCCCGGGGGGCGGTGGGAGCAGTTCTTC.

This chain uses TRBV9 with TRBJ2-3, with TRBD1 identical over 10 bases. Per germline, CDR1 SGDLS and CDR2 YYNGEE. Trimming cost V 0 bases and J 5 bases; bases outside gene matches: 3. CDR3 size: 15 residues. As DNA, the CDR3 is TGTGCCAGCAGCGTAGTTGGGACAGGGGAAGATACGCAGTATTTT. It specifies CASSVVGTGEDTQYF.

Ten or more counts support this clonotype. V is TRBV12-3 or TRBV12-4 and J is TRBJ2-7; D is possibly TRBD1 or TRBD2 (5 bases each). The CDR3 spans 15 residues. Trimming took 8 bases from V and 4 from J, leaving 21 bases between them. The CDR3 DNA reads TGTGCCAGCTCTACTGTGGCAGGGACCTTTTACGAGCAGTACTTC. It codes for CASSTVAGTFYEQYF.

At least ten counts were recorded for this clonotype. The chain joins TRBV6-5 to TRBJ2-4; weak D call: TRBD1 (5 bases). The germline gives CDR1 MNHEY, CDR2 SVGAGI. The V and J ends lost 3 bases and 0 bases respectively, with 9 bases between them. The CDR3 is 15 residues long. This CDR3 is CASSYTRGAKNIQYF. Written as DNA, the CDR3 is TGTGCCAGCAGTTATACAAGGGGAGCCAAAAACATTCAGTACTTC.

This clonotype was observed at least ten times. The chain joins TRBV6-2 or TRBV6-3 to TRBJ2-5, with unresolved D. The J call may be mistaken, given a closer DNA end match to TRBJ2-7. The length of the CDR3 is 14 residues. Germline V gives CDR1 MNHEY, CDR2 SVGEGT. The CDR3 here is CASSLPTPKGEQYF. The CDR3 DNA sequence: TGTGCCAGCAGTTTACCCACTCCTAAGGGCGAGCAGTACTTC.

The V gene is TRBV20-1, the J gene TRBJ1-5; 8 positions agree with TRBD1. The CDR3 totals 19 residues. V lost 0 bases, J lost 0 bases, and 13 bases stayed unmatched. Germline assignment: CDR1 DFQATT and CDR2 SNEGSKA (reference sequence). The CDR3 here is CSAREIRDRRPYSNQPQHF. CDR3 bases: TGCAGTGCTAGAGAGATCCGGGACAGGAGACCTTATAGCAATCAGCCCCAGCATTTT.

Points on this clonotype: Just one base apart from a much larger clone, this may be a read error. The chain has TRBV5-1 and TRBJ2-7; possibly TRBD1 for D (6 bases). V was cut by 4 bases and J by 7 bases, with 12 bases left in between. The CDR3 length is 12 residues. Germline CDR1 and CDR2: SGHRS and YFSETQ. The CDR3 DNA follows: TGCGCCAGCAGCGTGGGGGCTGGTGAGCAGTACTTC. Translated, it gives CASSVGAGEQYF.

This clonotype has ten or more counts. The chain recombines TRBV29-1 with TRBJ2-7; D is undetermined. In germline, CDR1 is SQVTM, CDR2 ANQGSEA. The CDR3 extends over 14 amino acids. The V end lost 2 bases, the J end lost 1 base, and 12 bases lay between the germline ends. The chain's CDR3 is CSVEKGNPSYEQYF. CDR3 nucleotide sequence: TGCAGCGTTGAAAAAGGAAACCCTTCCTACGAGCAGTACTTC.

This rearrangement joins TRBV7-2 to TRBJ2-1; TRBD2 matches 7 bases. Germline V gene sequence: CDR1 SGHTA, CDR2 FQGNSA. The CDR3 contains 16 residues. Trimming removed 7 bases from V and 5 bases from J; junction bases left unmatched: 14. CDR3 DNA sequence: TGTGCCAGCACCCGACAGCCCCAGCGGGGAAACAATGAGCAGTTCTTC. Translation gives CASTRQPQRGNNEQFF. Supplemented by reference TRBV7-2 and TRBJ2-1, the full variable domain reads GAGVSQSPSNKVTEKGKDVELRCDPISGHTALYWYRQSLGQGLEFLIYFQGNSAPDKSGLPSDRFSAERTGGSVSTLTIQRTQQEDSAVYLCASTRQPQRGNNEQFFGPGTRLTVL.